A selection of T cell receptor beta chains follows, all from one sample in a study of shared clonotypes between healthy human individuals. Produced via immunoSEQ multiplex PCR; TCRdb's table is partial and in-frame only. The sample lists about 2.1 million clones, around 93% seen once, with roughly 1.7% in the top ten. The sequenced material came from naive CD8+ T cells from PBMCs. The source is a man aged 18 to 35 in good health. Some clones in this sample may be carry-over from other donors' samples. The CDR3 runs from the conserved cysteine through the conserved F or W. D genes are given only for firm matches. Size is stated for part of the rows, as once, few or many counts, or as a class when the clone is expanded.

V gene	D gene	J gene	clone size	CDR3 DNA	CDR3 protein
TRBV2	.	TRBJ1-2	.	TGTGCCAGCAGCGGGTCAGAGGTAGATTTTTATGGCTACACCTTC	CASSGSEVDFYGYTF
TRBV9	TRBD1	TRBJ1-1	.	TGTGCCAGCAGCCCGGGACAGGGGGGTGAAGCTTTCTTT	CASSPGQGGEAFF
TRBV4-3	TRBD2	TRBJ2-7	.	TGCGCCAGCAGCCAAGAACTAGCGGCGTGGGAGCAGTACTTC	CASSQELAAWEQYF
TRBV4-1	TRBD2	TRBJ2-1	.	TGCGCCAGCAGCCCACTAGCGGGATTGGATGAGCAGTTCTTC	CASSPLAGLDEQFF
TRBV6-1	.	TRBJ1-4	.	TGTGCCAGCAGTGAAACGTCCTTGGCGACTAATGAAAAACTGTTTTTT	CASSETSLATNEKLFF
TRBV9	.	TRBJ2-1	.	TGTGCCAGCAGCGGGGACTTAGCCCGGAATGAGCAGTTCTTC	CASSGDLARNEQFF
TRBV27	TRBD1	TRBJ2-7	.	TGTGCCAGCAGTCCCAGAGAGGGGGCTTACGAGCAGTACTTC	CASSPREGAYEQYF
TRBV27	.	TRBJ1-1	few	TGTGCCAGCAGTATGCAGGGACAGAACACTGAAGCTTTCTTT	CASSMQGQNTEAFF
TRBV7-3	.	TRBJ2-2	.	TGTGCCAGCAGCTTAAAAGGCGGGGACTCCTCCCTGATCACCGGGGAGCTGTTTTTT	CASSLKGGDSSLITGELFF
TRBV7-9	.	TRBJ2-7	.	TGTGCCAGCAGCCGCACAGGCCCCGGACTCTACGAGCAGTACTTC	CASSRTGPGLYEQYF
TRBV9	TRBD2	TRBJ2-1	.	TGTGCCAGCAGCGCCGCAGCGGGAGCATCAAGGAATGAGCAGTTCTTC	CASSAAAGASRNEQFF
TRBV4-1	.	TRBJ2-1	.	TGCGCCAGCAGCCAAGCCCCCGGGACATACAATGAGCAGTTCTTC	CASSQAPGTYNEQFF
TRBV14	.	TRBJ1-5	.	TGTGCCAGCAGCCATCGAAGGGCTAGCAATCAGCCCCAGCATTTT	CASSHRRASNQPQHF
TRBV5-4	.	TRBJ2-7	.	TGTGCCAGCAGCTCCAACAGGGTACGCTACGAGCAGTACTTC	CASSSNRVRYEQYF
TRBV4-1	TRBD1	TRBJ1-3	.	TGCGCCAGCAGCCAAGAAGGGGGCTCCTCTGGAAACACCATATATTTT	CASSQEGGSSGNTIYF
TRBV7-2	TRBD2	TRBJ2-3	.	TGTGCCAGCAGCTTAGTGGTTTTACTAGCGGGAGGAAGGGTGGCGCAGTATTTT	CASSLVVLLAGGRVAQYF
TRBV4-1	.	TRBJ2-2	.	TGCGCCAGCAGCCAAGTCGGACCGGGGGAGCTGTTTTTT	CASSQVGPGELFF
TRBV2	.	TRBJ1-3	.	TGTGCCAGCATAAGGACAGATTCTGGAAACACCATATATTTT	CASIRTDSGNTIYF
TRBV7-8	TRBD2	TRBJ2-3	.	TGTGCCAGCAGCGCGCGACTAGCGCGCACAGATACGCAGTATTTT	CASSARLARTDTQYF
TRBV5-1	.	TRBJ1-2	.	TGCGCCAGCACACAGGGAACCTATGGCTACACCTTC	CASTQGTYGYTF
TRBV6-5	TRBD2	TRBJ2-7	.	TGTGCCAGCAGGAGCGGGAGTCTCTACGAGCAGTACTTC	CASRSGSLYEQYF
TRBV11-2	.	TRBJ2-5	.	TGTGCCAGCAGCTGGGGGATAAGGGGGATCCAAGAGACCCAGTACTTC	CASSWGIRGIQETQYF
TRBV6-5	.	TRBJ2-7	.	TGTGCCAGCAGTTGGTTGCCTCCCCAGAACTACGAGCAGTACTTC	CASSWLPPQNYEQYF
TRBV7-9	TRBD2	TRBJ2-1	.	TGTGCCAGCAGCCCTCCGTCGGGGGAGGGATACAATGAGCAGTTCTTC	CASSPPSGEGYNEQFF
TRBV28	.	TRBJ1-5	.	TGTGCCAGCAGGGGGGGAGACAGGAGGTTGGTCGGTCAGCCCCAGCATTTT	CASRGGDRRLVGQPQHF
TRBV27	.	TRBJ2-5	.	TGTGCCAGCAGTTCCCAAATGAGCCAAGAGACCCAGTACTTC	CASSSQMSQETQYF
TRBV29-1	.	TRBJ2-1	.	TGCAGCGTTGCCCGGGCAGTGGATGAGCAGTTCTTC	CSVARAVDEQFF
TRBV9	.	TRBJ2-3	.	TGTGCCAGCAGCTTATTCCGGGACATCACAGATACGCAGTATTTT	CASSLFRDITDTQYF
TRBV29-1	TRBD1	TRBJ1-2	.	TGCAGCGGTGACAGGGGGGGCTATGGCTACACCTTC	CSGDRGGYGYTF
TRBV9	.	TRBJ2-3	.	TGTGCCAGCAGCCCCGCTCGGGCTATTCTGGCAGATACGCAGTATTTT	CASSPARAILADTQYF
TRBV28	.	TRBJ2-1	.	TGTGCCAGCAGTTTAGCAGGGGGGGATGAGCAGTTCTTC	CASSLAGGDEQFF
TRBV4-3	TRBD1	TRBJ1-5	.	TGCGCCAGCAGCCAGGACAGGGTGAATCAGCCCCAGCATTTT	CASSQDRVNQPQHF
TRBV7-6	.	TRBJ2-7	.	TGTGCCAGCAGCTTAGGGGGTGGGGTCTACGAGCAGTACTTC	CASSLGGGVYEQYF
TRBV27	TRBD2	TRBJ2-3	.	TGTGCCAGCAGCAGAGTCCTAGCGGGAGGAGGGACAGATACGCAGTATTTT	CASSRVLAGGGTDTQYF
TRBV2	TRBD2	TRBJ2-3	.	TGTGCCAGCAGTGAAGAGCGGGGGCCGGCCACAGATACGCAGTATTTT	CASSEERGPATDTQYF
TRBV28	TRBD2	TRBJ2-1	.	TGTGCCAGCCCGGGGAAGGGTAGCGGGAGGCCATGGGGGTTCTTC	CASPGKGSGRPWGFF
TRBV7-8	.	TRBJ2-1	.	TGTGCCAGCAGTTACGGGAGCTCCTACAATGAGCAGTTCTTC	CASSYGSSYNEQFF
TRBV7-9	.	TRBJ2-1	.	TGTGCCAGCAGCCCACTCGGCCCGCAGCAGTTCTTC	CASSPLGPQQFF
TRBV27	.	TRBJ2-7	.	TGTGCCAGCAGTTTCGCGGGATCCTCCTACGAGCAGTACTTC	CASSFAGSSYEQYF
TRBV29-1	.	TRBJ2-7	.	TGCAGCGTTGAAGAAGCAGGGGACGAGCAGTACTTC	CSVEEAGDEQYF
TRBV11-2	TRBD2	TRBJ2-1	.	TGTGCCAGCAGCTTATCCCGCCGCGCGGGAGGAATCTACAATGAGCAGTTCTTC	CASSLSRRAGGIYNEQFF
TRBV29-1	.	TRBJ2-1	.	TGCAGCGTTGAGAGACCCGAGCATGAGCAGTTCTTC	CSVERPEHEQFF
TRBV6-6	.	TRBJ2-6	.	TGTGCCAGCACCATTTCTGGGGCCAACGTCCTGACTTTC	CASTISGANVLTF